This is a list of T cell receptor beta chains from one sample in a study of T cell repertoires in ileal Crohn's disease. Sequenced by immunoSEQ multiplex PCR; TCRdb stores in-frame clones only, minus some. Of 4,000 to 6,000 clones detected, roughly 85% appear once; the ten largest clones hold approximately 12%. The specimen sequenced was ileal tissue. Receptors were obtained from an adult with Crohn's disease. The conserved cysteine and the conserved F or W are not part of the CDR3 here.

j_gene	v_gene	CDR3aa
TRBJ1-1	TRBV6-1	ASSERDSKNTEAF
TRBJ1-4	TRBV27	ASTVPPGTDATNEKLF
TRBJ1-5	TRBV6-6	ASSYSEGQPQH
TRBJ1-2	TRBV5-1	ASSLGQISRGYT
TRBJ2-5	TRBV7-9	ASSLEGSGGQETQY
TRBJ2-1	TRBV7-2	ASSLGQGTYNEQF
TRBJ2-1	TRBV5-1	ASSISGSEQF
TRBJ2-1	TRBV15	ATSLGQGAYNEQF
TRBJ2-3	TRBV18	ASSPPSAGVSTDTQY
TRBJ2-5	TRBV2	ASSDSLAGGAGETQY
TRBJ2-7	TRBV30	AWSVPGTDYYEQY
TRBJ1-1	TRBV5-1	ASSLILDTEAF
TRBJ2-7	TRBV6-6	ASGGQSDAYEQY
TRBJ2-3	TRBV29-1	SFRDSTDTQY
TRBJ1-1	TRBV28	ASSLAGAMNTEAF
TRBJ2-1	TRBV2	AGQTSGVYNEQF